This T cell receptor beta chain was sequenced in a study of blood T cells in healthy people across ages. With a J-beta primer mix and a sample-barcoded 5' primer, a second PCR ran 7 to 11 cycles. In TCRdb, the 5' RACE reads were re-called with MiXCR into one record per CDR3 protein. Of roughly 680,000 distinct CDR3 sequences in the sample, 52% were seen once. The trim removed 4 bases at V and 4 bases at J, leaving 13 bases unmatched. The CDR3 extends over 17 amino acids. Germline loops: CDR1 SGHKS, CDR2 YYEKEE (reference sequence). The sequencing sample was made of blood. The origin of this receptor is a woman aged 80 or over in good health. V is TRBV5-5 and J is TRBJ2-3, with TRBD1 matching 9 bases. This CDR3 is CASSAINRGQTPDTQYF. CDR3 nucleotides: TGTGCCAGCAGCGCTATCAACAGGGGGCAGACCCCAGATACGCAGTATTTT.